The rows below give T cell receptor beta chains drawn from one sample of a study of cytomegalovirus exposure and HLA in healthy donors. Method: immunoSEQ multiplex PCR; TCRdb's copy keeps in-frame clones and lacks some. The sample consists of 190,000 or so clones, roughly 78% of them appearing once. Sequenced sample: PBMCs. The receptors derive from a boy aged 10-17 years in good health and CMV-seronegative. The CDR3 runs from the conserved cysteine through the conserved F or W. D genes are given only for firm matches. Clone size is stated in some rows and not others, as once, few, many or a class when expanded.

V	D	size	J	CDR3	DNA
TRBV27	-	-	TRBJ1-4	CASRLSPGRSNEKLFF	TGTGCCAGCAGACTCAGCCCAGGGCGTTCTAATGAAAAACTGTTTTTT
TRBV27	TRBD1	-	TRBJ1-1	CASSLSWTGNTEAFF	TGTGCCAGCAGTTTATCGTGGACAGGGAACACTGAAGCTTTCTTT
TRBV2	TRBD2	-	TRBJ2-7	CASSDFGGTYEQYF	TGTGCCAGCAGTGACTTCGGGGGGACCTACGAGCAGTACTTC
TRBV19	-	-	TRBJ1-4	CASSRSESTNEKLFF	TGTGCCAGTAGTCGCTCGGAGTCAACTAATGAAAAACTGTTTTTT
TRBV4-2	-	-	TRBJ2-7	CASSQDLEGSYEQYF	TGTGCCAGCAGCCAAGATCTCGAGGGCTCCTACGAGCAGTACTTC
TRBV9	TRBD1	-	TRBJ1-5	CASSASPGGHQPQHF	TGTGCCAGCAGCGCTTCTCCAGGGGGTCATCAGCCCCAGCATTTT
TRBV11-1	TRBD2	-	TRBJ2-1	CASSLVGGGVYNEQFF	TGTGCCAGCAGCTTAGTTGGCGGGGGGGTATACAATGAGCAGTTCTTC
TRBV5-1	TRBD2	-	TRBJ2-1	CASSQSPPGLYYNEQFF	TGCGCCAGCAGCCAATCTCCCCCGGGACTATACTACAATGAGCAGTTCTTC
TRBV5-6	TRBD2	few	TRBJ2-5	CASSLAGRARRETQYF	TGTGCCAGCAGCTTGGCCGGGAGGGCCCGCAGGGAGACCCAGTACTTC
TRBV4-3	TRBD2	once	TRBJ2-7	CASSQDPAGGGEQYF	TGCGCCAGCAGCCAAGACCCAGCGGGAGGAGGCGAGCAGTACTTC
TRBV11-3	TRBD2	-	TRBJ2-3	CASSLEPGLAGAGDTDTQYF	TGTGCCAGCAGCTTAGAACCGGGACTAGCGGGAGCTGGGGACACAGATACGCAGTATTTT
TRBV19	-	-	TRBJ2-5	CASSIAAQGGETQYF	TGTGCCAGTAGTATAGCGGCACAGGGTGGGGAGACCCAGTACTTC
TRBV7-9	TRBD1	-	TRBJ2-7	CSSSLGSLGQIYEQYF	TGTTCCAGCAGCTTAGGGAGCCTGGGACAGATCTACGAGCAGTACTTC
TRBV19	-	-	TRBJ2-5	CASSYGGQETQYF	TGTGCCAGTAGTTACGGGGGCCAAGAGACCCAGTACTTC
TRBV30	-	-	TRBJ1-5	CAWSVRSLNQPQHF	TGTGCCTGGAGTGTACGGAGCCTCAATCAGCCCCAGCATTTT
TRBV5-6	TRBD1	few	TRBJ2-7	CASSLVGTGGAYEQYF	TGTGCCAGCAGCTTGGTAGGGACAGGGGGCGCTTACGAGCAGTACTTC
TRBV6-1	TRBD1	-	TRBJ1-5	CASSADRGGQPQHF	TGTGCCAGCAGTGCCGACAGGGGGGGTCAGCCCCAGCATTTT
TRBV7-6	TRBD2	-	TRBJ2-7	CASSLAVASGHYEQYF	TGTGCCAGCAGCTTAGCGGTGGCTAGCGGACACTACGAGCAGTACTTC
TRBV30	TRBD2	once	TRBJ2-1	CAWSVPAGAYNEQFF	TGTGCCTGGAGTGTACCAGCGGGGGCATACAATGAGCAGTTCTTC
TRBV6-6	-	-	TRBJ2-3	CASIRPHGTGDTQYF	TGTGCCAGCATCCGACCCCACGGGACTGGGGATACGCAGTATTTT